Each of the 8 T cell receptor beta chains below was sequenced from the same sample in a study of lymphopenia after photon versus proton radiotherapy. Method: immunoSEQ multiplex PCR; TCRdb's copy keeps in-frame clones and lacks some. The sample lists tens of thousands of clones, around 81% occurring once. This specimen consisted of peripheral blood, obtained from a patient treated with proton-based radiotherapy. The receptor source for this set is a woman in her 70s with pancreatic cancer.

DNA of the CDR3: TGTGCCAGTGCATCCGTGACTAGCGGATCAAATGAGCAGTTCTTC. Residues: CASASVTSGSNEQFF. The rearrangement uses TRBV19 and TRBJ2-1; 9 bases are shared with TRBD2. CDR3 length: 15 amino acids. From germline, CDR1 is LNHDA and CDR2 SQIVND (reference sequence). V lost 8 bases to trimming and J lost 7 bases; unmatched junction nucleotides: 12.

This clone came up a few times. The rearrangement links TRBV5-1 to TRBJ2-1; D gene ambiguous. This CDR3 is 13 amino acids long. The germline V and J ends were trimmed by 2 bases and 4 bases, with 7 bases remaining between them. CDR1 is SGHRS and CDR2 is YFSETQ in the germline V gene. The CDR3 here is CASSFTPYNEQFF. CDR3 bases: TGCGCCAGCAGCTTCACCCCGTACAATGAGCAGTTCTTC. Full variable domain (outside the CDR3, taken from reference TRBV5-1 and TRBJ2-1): KAGVTQTPRYLIKTRGQQVTLSCSPISGHRSVSWYQQTPGQGLQFLFEYFSETQRNKGNFPGRFSGRQFSNSRSEMNVSTLELGDSALYLCASSFTPYNEQFFGPGTRLTVL.

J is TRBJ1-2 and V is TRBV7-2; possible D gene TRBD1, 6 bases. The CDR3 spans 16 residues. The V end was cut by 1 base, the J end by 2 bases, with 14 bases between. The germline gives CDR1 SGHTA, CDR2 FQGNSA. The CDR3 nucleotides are TGTGCCAGCAGCTTAGTTTCACTGACAGGAAACTATGGCTACACCTTC. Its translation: CASSLVSLTGNYGYTF.

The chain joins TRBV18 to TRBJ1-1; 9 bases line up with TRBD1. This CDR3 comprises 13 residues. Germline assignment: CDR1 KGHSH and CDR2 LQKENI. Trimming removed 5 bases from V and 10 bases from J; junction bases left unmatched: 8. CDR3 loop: CASSTGTGIRAFF. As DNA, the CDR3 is TGTGCCAGCTCAACCGGGACAGGGATCCGAGCTTTCTTT.

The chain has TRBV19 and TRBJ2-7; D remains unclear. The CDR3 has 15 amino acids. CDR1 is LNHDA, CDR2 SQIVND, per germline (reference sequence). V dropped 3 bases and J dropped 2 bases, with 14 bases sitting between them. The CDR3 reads CASSIISTAPYEQYF. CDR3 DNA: TGTGCCAGTAGTATTATTTCGACCGCACCCTACGAGCAGTACTTC.

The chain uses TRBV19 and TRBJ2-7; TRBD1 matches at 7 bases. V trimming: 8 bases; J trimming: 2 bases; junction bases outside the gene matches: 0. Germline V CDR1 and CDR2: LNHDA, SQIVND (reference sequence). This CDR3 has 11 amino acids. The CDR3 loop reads CASGQAYEQYF. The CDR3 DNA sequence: TGTGCCAGTGGACAGGCCTACGAGCAGTACTTC. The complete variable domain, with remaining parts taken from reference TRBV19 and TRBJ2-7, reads DGGITQSPKYLFRKEGQNVTLSCEQNLNHDAMYWYRQDPGQGLRLIYYSQIVNDFQKGDIAEGYSVSREKKESFPLTVTSAQKNPTAFYLCASGQAYEQYFGPGTRLTVT.

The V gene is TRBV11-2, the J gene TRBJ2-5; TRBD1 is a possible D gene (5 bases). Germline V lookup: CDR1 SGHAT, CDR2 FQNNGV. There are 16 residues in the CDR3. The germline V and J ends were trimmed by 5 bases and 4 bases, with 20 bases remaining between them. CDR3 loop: CASSQGSREFRETQYF. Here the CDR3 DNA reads TGTGCCAGCAGCCAGGGATCCCGAGAGTTTAGAGAGACCCAGTACTTC. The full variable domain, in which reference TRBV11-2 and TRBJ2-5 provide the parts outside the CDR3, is EAGVAQSPRYKIIEKRQSVAFWCNPISGHATLYWYQQILGQGPKLLIQFQNNGVVDDSQLPKDRFSAERLKGVDSTLKIQPAKLEDSAVYLCASSQGSREFRETQYFGPGTRLLVL.

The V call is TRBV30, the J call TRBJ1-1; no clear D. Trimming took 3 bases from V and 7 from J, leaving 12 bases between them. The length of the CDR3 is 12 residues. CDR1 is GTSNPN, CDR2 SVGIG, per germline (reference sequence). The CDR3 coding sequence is TGTGCCTGGAGGCGGTGGAGTGTTGAAGCTTTCTTT. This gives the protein CAWRRWSVEAFF.